This T cell receptor beta chain originates from a study of blood T cell repertoires in COVID-19. Study summary: Collection of acute and convalescent COVID-19 samples took place in the United States, Italy and Spain. Nucleic acid was either cDNA or gDNA, and it came from T cells, B-cell-depleted T cells, or PBMCs.

Per the study methods: Counts of nucleated cells, estimated from reference gene primer amplification, were obtained. TCRdb's copy holds only in-frame clones and misses some; the assay was immunoSEQ multiplex PCR. The DNA was the basis for D and trimming; V, J and clone size are from that table. The data contain some 250,000 clones, around 86% of them singletons. This TCR derives from a woman aged 25 to 45 who had recovered from COVID-19. The sequencing sample was made of peripheral blood.

The CDR3 DNA sequence: TGTGCCAGCAGTGACGAAAGAGAAACCCCGAACACTGAAGCTTTCTTT. This gives the protein CASSDERETPNTEAFF. The J gene is TRBJ1-1, the V gene TRBV6-1; D is undetermined. CDR3 length equals 16 residues. CDR1 is MNHNS and CDR2 is SASEGT in the germline V gene. V was trimmed by 3 bases and J by 1 base, leaving 15 bases between them.